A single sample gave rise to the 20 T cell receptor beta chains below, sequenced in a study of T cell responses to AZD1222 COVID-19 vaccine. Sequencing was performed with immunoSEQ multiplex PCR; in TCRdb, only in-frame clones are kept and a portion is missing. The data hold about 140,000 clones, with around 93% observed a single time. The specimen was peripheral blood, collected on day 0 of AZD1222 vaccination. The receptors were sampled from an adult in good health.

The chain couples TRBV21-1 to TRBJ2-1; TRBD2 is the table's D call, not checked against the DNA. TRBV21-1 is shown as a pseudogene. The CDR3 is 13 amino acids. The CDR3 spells CASSKAGLVVQFF. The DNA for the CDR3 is TGTGCCAGCAGCAAAGCGGGACTAGTTGTGCAGTTCTTC.

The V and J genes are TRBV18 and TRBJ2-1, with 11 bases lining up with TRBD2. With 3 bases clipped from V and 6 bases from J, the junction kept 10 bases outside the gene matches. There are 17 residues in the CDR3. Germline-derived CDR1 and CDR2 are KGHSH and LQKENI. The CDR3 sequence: CASSPEYGLAGGNEQFF. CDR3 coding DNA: TGTGCCAGCTCACCCGAATATGGCCTAGCGGGAGGCAATGAGCAGTTCTTC.

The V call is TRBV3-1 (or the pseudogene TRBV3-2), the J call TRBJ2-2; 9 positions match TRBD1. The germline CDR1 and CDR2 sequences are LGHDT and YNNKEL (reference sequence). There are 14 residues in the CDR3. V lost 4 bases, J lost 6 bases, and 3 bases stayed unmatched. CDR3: CASSRDRVPGELFF. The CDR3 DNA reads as TGTGCCAGCAGCCGGGACAGGGTCCCCGGGGAGCTGTTTTTT.

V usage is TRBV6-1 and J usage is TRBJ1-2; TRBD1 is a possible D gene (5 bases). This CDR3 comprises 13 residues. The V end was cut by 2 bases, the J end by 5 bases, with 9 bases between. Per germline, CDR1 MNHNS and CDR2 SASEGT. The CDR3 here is CASSEMGGYGYTF. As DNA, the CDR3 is TGTGCCAGCAGTGAAATGGGGGGGTATGGCTACACCTTC.

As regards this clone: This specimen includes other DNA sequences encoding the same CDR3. CDR3 amino acids: CASSLGTGELFF. CDR3 in DNA: TGTGCCAGCAGCTTAGGTACCGGGGAGCTGTTTTTT. V usage is TRBV7-3 and J usage is TRBJ2-2; D is uncertain. V gave up 2 bases and J gave up 5 bases, with 3 bases separating them. This CDR3 has 12 residues. CDR1 is SGHTA, CDR2 FQGTGA, per germline.

CDR3 bases: TGTGCCAGCAGTAAGGCGGCGGGTTCACCCCTCCACTTT. Protein sequence: CASSKAAGSPLHF. The chain has TRBV6-2 or TRBV6-3 and TRBJ1-6; D unresolved. V lost 5 bases and J lost 9, with 11 bases in between. The CDR3 contains 13 residues. CDR1 is MNHEY and CDR2 is SVGEGT in the germline V gene.

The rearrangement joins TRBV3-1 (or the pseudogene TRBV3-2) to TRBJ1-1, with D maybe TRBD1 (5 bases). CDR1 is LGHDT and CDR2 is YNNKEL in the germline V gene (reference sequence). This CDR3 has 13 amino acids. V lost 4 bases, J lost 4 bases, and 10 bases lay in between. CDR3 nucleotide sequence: TGTGCCAGCAGCCTGACAGACTTCACTGAAGCTTTCTTT. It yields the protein CASSLTDFTEAFF.

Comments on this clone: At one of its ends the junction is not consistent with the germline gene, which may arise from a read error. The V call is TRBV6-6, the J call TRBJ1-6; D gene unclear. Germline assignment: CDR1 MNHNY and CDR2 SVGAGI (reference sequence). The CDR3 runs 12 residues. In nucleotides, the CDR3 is TGTGCCAGCAGTTACCGTGATTCATCCCTCCACTTT. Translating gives CASSYRDSSLHF.

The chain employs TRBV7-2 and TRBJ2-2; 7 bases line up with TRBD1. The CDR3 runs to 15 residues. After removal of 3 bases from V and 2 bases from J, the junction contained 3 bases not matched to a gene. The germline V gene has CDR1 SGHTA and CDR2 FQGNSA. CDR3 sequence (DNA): TGTGCCAGCAGCTTTGGGACAGTTAACACCGGGGAGCTGTTTTTT. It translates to CASSFGTVNTGELFF.

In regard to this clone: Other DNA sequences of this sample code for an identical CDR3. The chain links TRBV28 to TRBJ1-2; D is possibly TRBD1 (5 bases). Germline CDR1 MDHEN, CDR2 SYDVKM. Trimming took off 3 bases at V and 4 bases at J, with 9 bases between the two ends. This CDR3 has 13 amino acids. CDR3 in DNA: TGTGCCAGCAGTTTCGGGGGAGGCTATGGCTACACCTTC. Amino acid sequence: CASSFGGGYGYTF.

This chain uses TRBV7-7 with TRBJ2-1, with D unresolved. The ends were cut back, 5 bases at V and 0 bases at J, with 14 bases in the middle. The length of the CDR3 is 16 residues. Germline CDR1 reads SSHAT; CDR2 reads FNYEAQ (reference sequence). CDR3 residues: CASSPIKGNSYNEQFF. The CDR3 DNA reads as TGTGCCAGCAGCCCGATTAAGGGAAACTCCTACAATGAGCAGTTCTTC.

The CDR3 reads CASSLRSGTFEQYF. CDR3 DNA: TGTGCCAGCAGTTTAAGAAGCGGGACCTTCGAGCAGTACTTC. V is TRBV28 and J is TRBJ2-7; 7 bases map to TRBD2. Losses at the gene ends were 2 bases for V and 6 bases for J; bases not matched to a gene: 7. This CDR3 is 14 amino acids long. CDR1 and CDR2 (germline): MDHEN, SYDVKM.

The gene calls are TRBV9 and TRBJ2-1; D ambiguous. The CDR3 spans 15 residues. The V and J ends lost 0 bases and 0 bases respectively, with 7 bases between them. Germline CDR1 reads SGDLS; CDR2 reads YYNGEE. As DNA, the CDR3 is TGTGCCAGCAGCGTAGTCTCTGGCTCCTACAATGAGCAGTTCTTC. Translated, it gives CASSVVSGSYNEQFF. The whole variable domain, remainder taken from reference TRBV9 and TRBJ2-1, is DSGVTQTPKHLITATGQRVTLRCSPRSGDLSVYWYQQSLDQGLQFLIQYYNGEERAKGNILERFSAQQFPDLHSELNLSSLELGDSALYFCASSVVSGSYNEQFFGPGTRLTVL.

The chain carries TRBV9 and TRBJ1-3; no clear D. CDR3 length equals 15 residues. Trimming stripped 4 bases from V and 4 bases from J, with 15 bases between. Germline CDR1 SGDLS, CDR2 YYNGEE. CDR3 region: CASSPRPLAGNTIYF. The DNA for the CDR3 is TGTGCCAGCAGCCCACGTCCCCTCGCCGGAAACACCATATATTTT. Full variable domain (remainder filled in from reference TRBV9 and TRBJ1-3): DSGVTQTPKHLITATGQRVTLRCSPRSGDLSVYWYQQSLDQGLQFLIQYYNGEERAKGNILERFSAQQFPDLHSELNLSSLELGDSALYFCASSPRPLAGNTIYFGEGSWLTVV.

In nucleotides, the CDR3 is TGTGCCAGCAGCCCCCAAATCAGTTGGGAGACCCAGTACTTC. Its protein product is CASSPQISWETQYF. The chain is built from TRBV9 and TRBJ2-5; D unclear. The CDR3 runs to 14 residues. The V end was cut by 4 bases, the J end by 5 bases, with 15 bases between. Germline CDR1 SGDLS, CDR2 YYNGEE.

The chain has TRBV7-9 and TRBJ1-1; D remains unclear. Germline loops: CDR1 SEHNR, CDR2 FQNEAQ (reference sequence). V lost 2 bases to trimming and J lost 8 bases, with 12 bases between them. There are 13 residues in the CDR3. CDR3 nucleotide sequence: TGTGCCAGCAGCTTAATAGGTACTCGGGAAGCTTTCTTT. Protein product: CASSLIGTREAFF.

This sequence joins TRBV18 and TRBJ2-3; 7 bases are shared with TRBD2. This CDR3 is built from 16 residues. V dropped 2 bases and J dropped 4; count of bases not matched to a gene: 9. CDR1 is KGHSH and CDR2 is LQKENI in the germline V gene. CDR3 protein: CASSPTGGSRPDTQYF. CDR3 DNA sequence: TGTGCCAGCTCACCAACTGGCGGGAGTAGACCAGATACGCAGTATTTT. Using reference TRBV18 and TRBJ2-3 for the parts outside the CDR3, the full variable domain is NAGVMQNPRHLVRRRGQEARLRCSPMKGHSHVYWYRQLPEEGLKFMVYLQKENIIDESGMPKERFSAEFPKEGPSILRIQQVVRGDSAAYFCASSPTGGSRPDTQYFGPGTRLTVL.

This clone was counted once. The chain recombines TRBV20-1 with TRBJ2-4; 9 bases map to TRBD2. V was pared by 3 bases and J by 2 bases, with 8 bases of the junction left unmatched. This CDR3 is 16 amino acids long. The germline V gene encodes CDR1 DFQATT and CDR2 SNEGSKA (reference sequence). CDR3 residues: CSASAPAGGSKNIQYF. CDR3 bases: TGCAGTGCTAGTGCCCCCGCGGGGGGGTCCAAAAACATTCAGTACTTC.

The CDR3 here is CASTDRQGLPQHF. Here the CDR3 DNA reads TGTGCCAGTACCGACAGGCAGGGTTTACCCCAGCATTTT. The chain links TRBV19 to TRBJ1-5, with D possibly being TRBD1 (6 bases). The CDR3 extends over 13 amino acids. Trimming pared 7 bases from V and 10 bases from J, leaving 17 bases between. Germline loops: CDR1 LNHDA, CDR2 SQIVND (reference sequence).

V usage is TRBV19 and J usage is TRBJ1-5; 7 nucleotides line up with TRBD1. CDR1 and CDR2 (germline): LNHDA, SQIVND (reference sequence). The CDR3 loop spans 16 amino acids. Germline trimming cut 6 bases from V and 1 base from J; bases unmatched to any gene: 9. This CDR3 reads CASRPLPGQSNQPQHF. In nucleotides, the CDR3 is TGTGCCAGTAGACCCCTACCGGGACAGAGCAATCAGCCCCAGCATTTT. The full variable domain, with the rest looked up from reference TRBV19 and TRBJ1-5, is DGGITQSPKYLFRKEGQNVTLSCEQNLNHDAMYWYRQDPGQGLRLIYYSQIVNDFQKGDIAEGYSVSREKKESFPLTVTSAQKNPTAFYLCASRPLPGQSNQPQHFGDGTRLSIL.